This T cell receptor beta chain was profiled in a study of blood T cell repertoires in COVID-19. Repertoires were generated with immunoSEQ multiplex PCR, while TCRdb's copy carries only in-frame clones and drops some. The repertoire consists of about 64,000 clones, with nearly 90% occurring once and the leading ten covering 3.9%. The germline CDR1 and CDR2 sequences are SGHRS and YFSETQ. Trimming took 0 bases from V and 0 from J; bases not matched to a gene: 6. The CDR3 covers 18 residues. This receptor was obtained from a man in his 70s with acute or convalescent COVID-19. The sequenced sample was peripheral blood. This chain links TRBV5-1 with TRBJ2-6; 7 nucleotides match TRBD1. The CDR3 DNA reads TGCGCCAGCAGCTTGGGACAGGGTGCCCCCTCTGGGGCCAACGTCCTGACTTTC. It is translated as CASSLGQGAPSGANVLTF.